The rows below give T cell receptor beta chains drawn from one sample of a study of control samples from healthy donors and cancer patients. The protocol was immunoSEQ multiplex PCR, while the TCRdb copy is restricted to in-frame clones and leaves out a portion. The sample carries 60,000 to 75,000 clones, over 70% recorded once. The sequenced sample consisted of blood. The receptors here all came from a man aged 45-65 years in good health. Each CDR3 is given with its conserved first and last residue. Each record gives: J gene, V gene, CDR3 protein.

>TRBJ1-4|TRBV19
CASSEPIGGRSEKLFF
>TRBJ1-2|TRBV11-2
CASSLTDLYGYTF
>TRBJ1-2|TRBV24-1
CATSDSGYGEGRNAGYTF
>TRBJ1-5|TRBV27
CASCLRGPGQGRSQPQHF
>TRBJ1-5|TRBV4-2
CASSQEADSNQPQHF
>TRBJ2-6|TRBV6-2/TRBV6-3
CASTPQGTAGANVLTF
>TRBJ2-2|TRBV10-3
CAIRGRDTGELFF
>TRBJ2-2|TRBV2
CASSGRDRTYTGELFF
>TRBJ1-4|TRBV28
CASSLGSREKLFF
>TRBJ1-1|TRBV6-6
CASSRTQITGANTEAFF
>TRBJ1-2|TRBV19
CASQLTGETLLFF
>TRBJ2-4|TRBV28
CATLGGPRNIQYF
>TRBJ1-5|TRBV6-6
CASSYAQKNQPQHF
>TRBJ2-7|TRBV27
CASSLIPRVSYEQYF
>TRBJ2-5|TRBV4-2
CASSYRGVARETQYF
>TRBJ2-1|TRBV7-2
CASSLDGGGAKQFF
>TRBJ2-2|TRBV4-3
CASSLRWTSGLASNTGELFF
>TRBJ1-1|TRBV6-5
CASRYRDSQNTEAFF
>TRBJ2-7|TRBV5-5
CASSLGPSEQYF
>TRBJ2-3|TRBV4-2
CASSQGTAMAGDTDTQYF
>TRBJ2-7|TRBV19
CAVDSGAGEQYF
>TRBJ1-2|TRBV24-1
CATSAPGRGTYGYTF
>TRBJ2-7|TRBV7-9
CASTVLGATYEQYF
>TRBJ2-7|TRBV5-5
CASRGQGAREQYF